This TCR beta chain originates from a study of patients and donors after allogeneic stem cell transplantation. MiXCR, run by TCRdb on the RT-PCR reads, gives a single entry per CDR3 protein. Among approximately 150,000 distinct CDR3 sequences, roughly 35% were seen once, and the ten largest hold 40% to 55%. The CDR3 sequence is 14 residues long. CDR1 is MNHEY, CDR2 SMNVEV, per germline (reference sequence). Trimming took 6 bases from V and 1 from J, leaving 13 bases between them. The chain joins TRBV27 to TRBJ2-7, with D maybe TRBD1 (6 bases). Sequences were obtained from blood, either unsorted or a sorted T cell fraction (not recorded which). The source is a human donor who was either an allogeneic HSCT recipient or a stem cell or donor lymphocyte infusion donor (not recorded which). It is not recorded whose cells these are; they may come from a transplant donor. In DNA, the CDR3 is TGTGCCAGCAGCTCTCGACAGGCATCCTACGAGCAGTACGTC. This gives the protein CASSSRQASYEQYV.